The rows below give T cell receptor beta chains drawn from one sample of a study of T cell repertoires in cytomegalovirus infection. One entry per CDR3 protein results from TCRdb running MiXCR on the reads. The table records 300,000 to 400,000 distinct CDR3 sequences, around a tenth of them present only once. The sample consisted of PBMCs. The receptors derive from a human donor in good health (CMV status not recorded). Some clones in this sample may be carry-over from other donors' samples. The CDR3 runs from the conserved cysteine through the conserved F or W. Each record gives: V gene, J gene, clone size, D gene, CDR3 DNA, CDR3 protein. D genes are given only for firm matches. Not all rows give a size; the values are once, few, many and, for expanded clones, a class.

TRBV7-2	TRBJ1-5	NA	NA	TGTGCCAGCAGCTTAGCTCGGGTGAGGCCCCAGCATTTT	CASSLARVRPQHF
TRBV6-1	TRBJ1-6	many	NA	TGTGCCAGCATCGAACCGGGACGTGACAACCCACCCCTCCACTTT	CASIEPGRDNPPLHF
TRBV5-5	TRBJ1-2	few	NA	TGTGCCAGCACCTCAGGGCAGACACTCGATGGCTACACCTTC	CASTSGQTLDGYTF
TRBV7-3	TRBJ2-3	many	NA	TGTGCCAGGACCGGGACACCCAGCACAGATACGCAGTATTTT	CARTGTPSTDTQYF
TRBV5-4	TRBJ2-7	few	NA	TGTGCCAGCAGCTTGTGGGGGTGGGACTACGAGCAGTACTTC	CASSLWGWDYEQYF
TRBV19	TRBJ1-2	many	NA	TGTGCCAGTAGTATCGGGGAGAACTATGGCTACACCTTC	CASSIGENYGYTF
TRBV7-2	TRBJ1-1	NA	TRBD1	TGTGCCAGCAGCCGTCTAGGACAGGGGCGGGAAGCTTTCTTT	CASSRLGQGREAFF
TRBV7-2	TRBJ2-5	many	TRBD2	TGTGCCAGCAGCTTAGACCGGGGGGTAGGGGAGACCCAGTACTTC	CASSLDRGVGETQYF
TRBV7-2	TRBJ2-5	many	NA	TGTGCCAGCAGCTTAGAGGTCAGAAAAGAGACCCAGTACTTC	CASSLEVRKETQYF
TRBV28	TRBJ2-1	NA	TRBD1	TGTGCCAGCAGTTCACCAGGGGGCAATGAGCAGTTCTTC	CASSSPGGNEQFF
TRBV7-9	TRBJ1-5	many	NA	TGTGCCAGCAGCTTAGGCAGAGACAGGAATCAGCCCCAGCATTTT	CASSLGRDRNQPQHF
TRBV20-1	TRBJ2-7	few	TRBD1	TGCAGTGCTGGGACGGACAGGGAGGAGCAGTACTTC	CSAGTDREEQYF
TRBV9	TRBJ2-3	many	NA	TGTGCCAGCAGCAGACGGACAGATATAAGCACAGATACGCAGTATTTT	CASSRRTDISTDTQYF
TRBV7-2	TRBJ2-7	few	NA	TGTGCCAGCAGCTTATCAACCTACGAGCAGTACTTC	CASSLSTYEQYF
TRBV4-3	TRBJ1-2	many	NA	TGCGCCAGCAGCCAAGAAAGGGCCCACTATGGCTACACCTTC	CASSQERAHYGYTF
TRBV25-1	TRBJ2-7	few	NA	TGTGCCAGCAGTGAATGGGGGACGGGTACCTACGAGCAGTACTTC	CASSEWGTGTYEQYF
TRBV6-5	TRBJ2-7	few	TRBD2	TGTGCCAGCAGTACCAGCCGTCGGGGGGAGCGATCCTACGAGCAGTACTTC	CASSTSRRGERSYEQYF
TRBV10-3	TRBJ2-6	few	TRBD1	TGTGCCATCAGACCGGGACAGGGGGCTTCTGGGGCCAACGTCCTGACTTTC	CAIRPGQGASGANVLTF
TRBV28	TRBJ2-6	few	NA	TGTGCTACCGAAGGGGGAGGGGATAGCTCTGGGGCCAACGTCCTGACTTTC	CATEGGGDSSGANVLTF
TRBV6-6	TRBJ1-1	NA	NA	TGTGCCAGCAGTTACTCGAGTGGGGGCTCTGGTGAAGCTTTCTTT	CASSYSSGGSGEAFF
TRBV4-2	TRBJ2-2	NA	NA	TGTGCCAGCAGCCAAGAAGGCCCCGGAGGGCTCGCCGGGGAGCTGTTTTTT	CASSQEGPGGLAGELFF
TRBV20-1	TRBJ2-7	many	NA	TGCAGTGCTAGTAACACTCAGCGAGCCTACGAGCAGTACTTC	CSASNTQRAYEQYF
TRBV6-2/TRBV6-3	TRBJ1-5	many	NA	TGTGCCAGCAGTCCAATCCAGGTTTCCTATCAGCCCCAGCATTTT	CASSPIQVSYQPQHF
TRBV7-9	TRBJ2-5	few	NA	TGTGCCAGCAGCTTAGGACAGCCTAACCAAGAGACCCAGTACTTC	CASSLGQPNQETQYF
TRBV7-1	TRBJ2-7	NA	TRBD1	TGTGCCAGCAGACCCGGGACAGGAGGCTACGAGCAGTACTTC	CASRPGTGGYEQYF
TRBV19	TRBJ1-5	many	NA	TGTGCCAGTAGTATGGCGGGACCGCCCCAGCATTTT	CASSMAGPPQHF
TRBV24-1	TRBJ1-2	few	NA	TGTGCCACCAGTGATCCCTTACGCGGCTATGGCTACACCTTC	CATSDPLRGYGYTF
TRBV12-3/TRBV12-4	TRBJ1-1	NA	NA	TGTGCCAGCAATTCGATCGGGACATCCACTGAAGCTTTCTTT	CASNSIGTSTEAFF
TRBV5-5	TRBJ1-1	NA	NA	TGTGCCAGCAGAAAAGAACTGAACACTGAAGCTTTCTTT	CASRKELNTEAFF
TRBV5-1	TRBJ2-2	NA	NA	TGCGCCAGCAGCTTGGCCGGCAGGGTGGACGGGGAGCTGTTTTTT	CASSLAGRVDGELFF
TRBV15	TRBJ1-3	NA	NA	TGTGCCACCAGCCTGACCCGGACAGCCCTACTCTCTGGAAACACCATATATTTT	CATSLTRTALLSGNTIYF
TRBV29-1	TRBJ1-1	NA	TRBD1	TGCACCCTCTTCGGACAGGGAGGCACTGAAGCTTTCTTT	CTLFGQGGTEAFF
TRBV6-2/TRBV6-3	TRBJ2-1	few	NA	TGTGCCAGCAGTTACTCAGGGGGGGGCTACAATGAGCAGTTCTTC	CASSYSGGGYNEQFF
TRBV28	TRBJ2-1	few	NA	TGTGCCAGCAGTTTTCCGGGAGCCTCCTACAATGAGCAGTTCTTC	CASSFPGASYNEQFF
TRBV20-1	TRBJ1-2	few	TRBD1	TGCAGTGCAAAACAGGGGGCTAGAGGCTACACCTTC	CSAKQGARGYTF
TRBV6-2/TRBV6-3	TRBJ2-1	few	TRBD2	TGTGCCAGCAGTTTCATACTAGCGGGAGGTTCCTACAATGAGCAGTTCTTC	CASSFILAGGSYNEQFF
TRBV7-2	TRBJ2-3	NA	NA	TGTGCCAGCAGTAACCGCCGGCTATCCGTGGATACGCAGTATTTT	CASSNRRLSVDTQYF
TRBV28	TRBJ1-1	few	NA	TGTGCCAGCAGTTTCGAAGTCAGGGCGGCTGAAGCTTTCTTT	CASSFEVRAAEAFF
TRBV29-1	TRBJ2-5	many	TRBD1	TGCAGCGCTCGGGGGGGGACAGGGGTTGGAGAGACCCAGTACTTC	CSARGGTGVGETQYF
TRBV7-2	TRBJ1-2	many	NA	TGTGCCAGCAGCTTGAATTCGGGGAGGGGCGAGAGTGTGGATGGCTACACCTTC	CASSLNSGRGESVDGYTF
TRBV7-2	TRBJ2-5	many	NA	TGTGCCAGCAGCTCGCGGTTACCTAGCGAAGAGACCCAGTACTTC	CASSSRLPSEETQYF
TRBV6-8	TRBJ2-1	few	NA	TGTGCCAGCAGGAAGGAGGGAAGGGCCTACAATGAGCAGTTCTTC	CASRKEGRAYNEQFF
TRBV7-9	TRBJ1-4	few	NA	TGTTTAGCCGGAAGAGCTGCAACTAATGAAAAACTGTTTTTT	CLAGRAATNEKLFF
TRBV7-3	TRBJ1-3	NA	TRBD1	TGTGCCAGCAAAAGACAGGGGGCCCGGATCGCCACCATATATTTT	CASKRQGARIATIYF
TRBV9	TRBJ2-3	many	TRBD2	TGTGCCAGCAGCACCACACCGGGGGGGAACCCAGATACGCAGTATTTT	CASSTTPGGNPDTQYF
TRBV12-3/TRBV12-4	TRBJ2-1	NA	NA	TGTGCCAGCACAAAACGGGAATCGTACAATGAGCAGTTCTTC	CASTKRESYNEQFF
TRBV5-1	TRBJ2-1	few	TRBD2	TGCGCCAGCGAATTAAGCGGGGGGGCCGTTAATGAGCAGTTCTTC	CASELSGGAVNEQFF
TRBV7-6	TRBJ2-1	NA	TRBD1	TGTGCCAGCAGCCTCACACCGACAGGGCGGAATGAGCAGTTCTTC	CASSLTPTGRNEQFF
TRBV10-2	TRBJ2-1	few	NA	TGCGCCAGCAATCCGGAATTCTCCTACAATGAGCAGTTCTTC	CASNPEFSYNEQFF
TRBV28	TRBJ2-1	few	NA	TGTGCCAGCAGTTCCGGACAAGACAATGAGCAGTTCTTC	CASSSGQDNEQFF